One T cell receptor beta chain is described in this entry. Its antigen is unidentified. This record belongs to a study of cytomegalovirus exposure and HLA in healthy donors. Across the study: A later analysis reported the 95 to 150 validation repertoires used the same platform as the roughly 700 first-cohort repertoires.

TCRdb keeps only in-frame clones here, not all; method: immunoSEQ multiplex PCR. This table has 100,000 to 150,000 clones, under 90% appearing once. Notes on the study in general: Cytomegalovirus-associated status was assigned to some 160 TCR beta chains. The classifier was said to identify cytomegalovirus status with high specificity and sensitivity. For most TCR sequences rarity was the rule, although some public TCRs occurred in many donors.

The V end was cut by 2 bases, the J end by 0 bases, with 4 bases between. The CDR3 runs to 13 residues. Germline V gene sequence: CDR1 LGHNT, CDR2 FRNRAP. The clonotype originates from a woman under 30 in good health and CMV-seronegative. The sequenced sample consisted of PBMCs. The chain joins TRBV12-5 to TRBJ1-1; D remains unclear. The CDR3 nucleotides are TGTGCTAGTGGTTTGACAGTGAACACTGAAGCTTTCTTT. Translation: CASGLTVNTEAFF.